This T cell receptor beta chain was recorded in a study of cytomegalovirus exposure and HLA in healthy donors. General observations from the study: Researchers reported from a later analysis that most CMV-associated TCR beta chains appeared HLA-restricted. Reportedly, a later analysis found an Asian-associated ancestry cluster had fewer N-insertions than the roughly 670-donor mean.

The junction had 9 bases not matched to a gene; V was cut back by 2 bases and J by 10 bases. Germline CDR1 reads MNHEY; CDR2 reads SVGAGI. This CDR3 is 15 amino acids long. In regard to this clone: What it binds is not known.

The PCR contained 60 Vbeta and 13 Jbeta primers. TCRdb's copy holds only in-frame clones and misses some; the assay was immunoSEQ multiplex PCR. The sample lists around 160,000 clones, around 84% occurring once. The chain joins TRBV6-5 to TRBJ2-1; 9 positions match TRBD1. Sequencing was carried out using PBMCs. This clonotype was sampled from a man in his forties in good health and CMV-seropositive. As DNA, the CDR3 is TGTGCCAGCAGTTACCGCGGACAGGGGTATTGGGAGCAGTTCTTC. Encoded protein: CASSYRGQGYWEQFF.